This TCR beta chain was profiled in a study of T-cell reconstitution after alpha-beta-depleted transplantation in children. Preparation of the TCRbeta library involved a method that used unique molecular identifiers. TCRdb ran MiXCR on the PCR reads and lists one entry per CDR3 protein. Of around 400,000 distinct CDR3 sequences in the sample, approximately 10% were seen once. This CDR3 comprises 15 residues. Looked up from germline, CDR1 is SGHTA and CDR2 is FQGNSA. With 3 bases removed from V and 5 bases from J, the gap between germline ends came to 17 bases. This chain uses TRBV7-2 with TRBJ2-7, with D perhaps TRBD1 (5 bases). This receptor was taken from a human donor who donated a stem cell graft to a child with acute myeloid leukemia. The sample here was PBMCs from the stem cell graft donor, taken from the stem cell graft. DNA for the CDR3: TGTGCCAGCAGCTTCCCTCGACAGTTTAGCCACGAGCAGTACTTC. Translated, it gives CASSFPRQFSHEQYF.